The 27 T cell receptor beta chains given below trace back to one sample, sequenced in a study of CD8 T cell repertoires and HIV-1 epitope variants. These receptors' targets are unknown. Assay: immunoSEQ multiplex PCR; the TCRdb copy retains only in-frame clones and omits some. The sample has approximately 5,300 clones; 55% to 75% are singletons. The sample was cultured CD8+ T cells derived from PBMCs. These receptors were taken from a male donor with HIV.

This clone came up a few times. The gene calls are TRBV14 and TRBJ1-3; 8 bases agree with TRBD1. Trimming at V came to 4 bases and at J to 8 bases, leaving 7 bases not matched to a gene. Germline-derived CDR1 and CDR2 are SGHDN and FVKESK. This CDR3 has 14 amino acids. CDR3 sequence: CASSRGQGWDTIYF. In DNA form, the CDR3 reads TGTGCCAGCAGCCGCGGACAGGGATGGGACACCATATATTTT. Based on the CDR3 plus reference TRBV14 and TRBJ1-3, the full variable domain is EAGVTQFPSHSVIEKGQTVTLRCDPISGHDNLYWYRRVMGKEIKFLLHFVKESKQDESGMPNNRFLAERTGGTYSTLKVQPAELEDSGVYFCASSRGQGWDTIYFGEGSWLTVV.

The V call is TRBV6-5, the J call TRBJ2-1; 7 bases line up with TRBD2. Germline CDR1 is MNHEY and CDR2 is SVGAGI. This CDR3 has 16 residues. The V segment lost 2 bases and the J segment 7 bases; nucleotides outside the gene matches: 11. CDR3 DNA: TGTGCCAGCAGTTACACCCCGAGCGGGGCTAAGAATGAGCAGTTCTTC. Amino acid sequence: CASSYTPSGAKNEQFF.

V gene TRBV5-1 combines with J gene TRBJ1-1; no reliable D call. The CDR3 runs to 13 residues. V lost 4 bases to trimming and J lost 6 bases, with 13 bases between them. Germline V gene data show CDR1 as SGHRS and CDR2 as YFSETQ. The CDR3 region is CASSEVPAAEAFF. The CDR3, as DNA: TGCGCCAGCAGCGAGGTGCCGGCGGCTGAAGCTTTCTTT.

The V and J genes are TRBV10-1 and TRBJ2-7; 11 nucleotides align to TRBD2. This CDR3 contains 15 residues. The germline V gene has CDR1 WNHNN and CDR2 SYGVQD (reference sequence). Trimming at V came to 3 bases and at J to 0 bases, leaving 1 base not matched to a gene. The CDR3 is CASSELAGVSYEQYF. The CDR3 nucleotides read TGCGCCAGCAGTGAACTAGCGGGAGTCTCCTACGAGCAGTACTTC.

J is TRBJ2-1 and V is TRBV10-3; 10 bases are a match to TRBD2. CDR3 length: 16 residues. Unmatched junction bases numbered 10, after V lost 6 bases and J lost 5 bases. In germline, CDR1 is ENHRY, CDR2 SYGVKD. This chain's CDR3 is CAIRDSSGSSHNEQFF. The CDR3 DNA sequence: TGTGCCATCAGGGACTCTAGCGGGAGCTCGCACAATGAGCAGTTCTTC.

This clone was found a few times. V gene TRBV13 combines with J gene TRBJ2-3; D unresolved. The ends were cut back, 0 bases at V and 6 bases at J, with 7 bases in the middle. Germline V gene sequence: CDR1 PRHDT, CDR2 FYEKMQ (reference sequence). This CDR3 has 13 residues. The CDR3 DNA follows: TGTGCCAGCAGCTTAGGCTGGATGGATACGCAGTATTTT. It translates to CASSLGWMDTQYF.

This clone was seen more than once but under ten times. The V and J genes are TRBV25-1 and TRBJ1-2; D is unresolved. The ends were cut back, 1 base at V and 4 bases at J, with 10 bases in the middle. Per germline, CDR1 MGHDK and CDR2 SYGVNS. The CDR3 contains 14 residues. This chain's CDR3 is CASSELGSFYGYTF. CDR3 sequence (DNA): TGTGCCAGCAGTGAATTGGGCAGTTTCTATGGCTACACCTTC.

The rearrangement links TRBV29-1 to TRBJ2-1; D gene uncertain. Germline assignment: CDR1 SQVTM and CDR2 ANQGSEA. This CDR3 comprises 13 residues. V lost 4 bases to trimming and J lost 1 base, with 8 bases between them. The CDR3 DNA sequence: TGCAGCGTTGTTCGCCCGTCCTACAATGAGCAGTTCTTC. Translation gives CSVVRPSYNEQFF.

As regards this clone: At one end, the junction sequence differs from germline, possibly due to a read error. The V gene is TRBV5-3, the J gene TRBJ2-5; D perhaps matches TRBD2 (5 bases). TRBV5-3 is designated an ORF whose function remains uncertain. The CDR3 loop spans 15 amino acids. CDR3 protein: CASSSAGIDQETQYF. CDR3 sequence (DNA): TGTGCCAGCAGCTCCGCCGGGATAGATCAAGAGACCCAGTACTTC.

The chain has TRBV9 and TRBJ2-7; TRBD2 matches 9 bases. This CDR3 contains 14 residues. V trimming: 2 bases; J trimming: 6 bases; junction bases outside the gene matches: 6. Germline V lookup: CDR1 SGDLS, CDR2 YYNGEE. The CDR3 spells CASSVAGGTGEQYF. CDR3 bases: TGTGCCAGCAGCGTCGCGGGAGGGACTGGCGAGCAGTACTTC.

The chain joins TRBV6-5 to TRBJ2-1, with D unresolved. V gave up 7 bases and J gave up 8 bases, with 6 bases separating them. CDR1 is MNHEY and CDR2 is SVGAGI in the germline V gene. The CDR3 is made up of 10 amino acids. CDR3: CASTRYEQFF. DNA for the CDR3: TGTGCCAGCACCCGGTATGAGCAGTTCTTC.

The chain combines TRBV6-5 with TRBJ2-3; the D gene could be TRBD1 or TRBD2 (5 bases each). The CDR3 runs to 15 residues. The ends were cut back, 5 bases at V and 0 bases at J, with 12 bases in the middle. The V gene's germline CDR1 is MNHEY and CDR2 SVGAGI. CDR3 in amino acids: CASSRAGASTDTQYF. CDR3 coding DNA: TGTGCCAGCAGTCGGGCCGGGGCCAGCACAGATACGCAGTATTTT.

The chain is built from TRBV11-2 and TRBJ2-2; 12 bases match TRBD2. Germline CDR1 SGHAT, CDR2 FQNNGV. There are 18 residues in the CDR3. The ends lost 2 bases at V and 4 bases at J; junction bases unmatched: 8. CDR3 region: CASSLLAGGPVSTGELFF. CDR3 DNA: TGTGCCAGCAGCTTACTAGCGGGAGGGCCGGTGAGCACCGGGGAGCTGTTTTTT.

The rearrangement links TRBV5-1 to TRBJ2-3; weak D call: TRBD2 (5 bases). V was clipped by 4 bases and J by 4 bases, with 19 bases between them. The germline gives CDR1 SGHRS, CDR2 YFSETQ. This CDR3 is built from 16 residues. CDR3 sequence: CASSPWVEDSSDTQYF. In DNA, the CDR3 is TGCGCCAGCAGCCCATGGGTAGAGGACTCTTCAGATACGCAGTATTTT.

This clone is termed medium-sized. The rearrangement links TRBV6-6 to TRBJ2-1; D not certain. The V end was cut by 6 bases, the J end by 2 bases, with 5 bases between. The CDR3 loop spans 12 amino acids. Per the germline V gene, CDR1 is MNHNY and CDR2 is SVGAGI (reference sequence). The CDR3 bases are TGTGCCAGCAGCCGACCCTACAATGAGCAGTTCTTC. This translates into CASSRPYNEQFF.

This chain uses TRBV5-6 with TRBJ1-6; D remains ambiguous. The CDR3 runs to 12 residues. V lost 0 bases and J 10 bases, leaving 5 bases between the germline ends. Germline V gene lookup returns CDR1 SGHDT and CDR2 YYEEEE. The CDR3 loop is CASSLDLSPLHF. Written as DNA, the CDR3 is TGTGCCAGCAGCTTGGACCTATCACCCCTCCACTTT.

The chain employs TRBV7-9 and TRBJ2-3; 11 bases map to TRBD1. V trimming: 5 bases; J trimming: 3 bases; junction bases outside the gene matches: 4. Germline V gene sequence: CDR1 SEHNR, CDR2 FQNEAQ (reference sequence). The CDR3 length is 15 residues. CDR3 residues: CASSEGQGATDTQYF. The CDR3 DNA sequence: TGTGCCAGCAGCGAAGGACAGGGGGCAACAGATACGCAGTATTTT.

V usage is TRBV6-4 and J usage is TRBJ2-4, with D unresolved. The V gene lost 10 bases and the J gene lost 2 bases, with 3 bases spanning the gap. This CDR3 region has 10 residues. Germline V lookup: CDR1 MRHNA, CDR2 SNTAGT. The CDR3 DNA is TGTGCCACAACCAAAAACATTCAGTACTTC. As protein: CATTKNIQYF.

This clone turned up a few times. The chain employs TRBV28 and TRBJ1-5, with 10 positions matching TRBD1. The CDR3 has 15 amino acids. Trimming removed 5 bases from V and 4 bases from J; junction bases left unmatched: 5. Germline CDR1 reads MDHEN; CDR2 reads SYDVKM. This chain's CDR3 is CASSLTGGSNQPQHF. CDR3 DNA: TGTGCCAGCAGTCTGACAGGGGGCAGTAATCAGCCCCAGCATTTT.

The J gene is TRBJ1-3, the V gene TRBV5-1; tentatively, D is TRBD1 (6 bases). This CDR3 is 13 amino acids long. The ends were cut back, 8 bases at V and 7 bases at J, with 16 bases in the middle. Germline V gives CDR1 SGHRS, CDR2 YFSETQ. CDR3 protein: CASRDTERNTIYF. DNA for the CDR3: TGCGCCAGTAGGGACACTGAAAGGAACACCATATATTTT.

Concerning this clone itself: A junction end diverges from the germline sequence, so it may reflect a read error. The CDR3 region has the DNA TGCAGCGCTGAAGGCATTACGGGGGCAGGGGAAGCTTTCTTT. This gives the protein CSAEGITGAGEAFF. The gene calls are TRBV29-1 and TRBJ1-1; D perhaps matches TRBD1 (6 bases). This CDR3 is 14 amino acids long. The germline V gene encodes CDR1 SQVTM and CDR2 ANQGSEA.

The DNA of the CDR3 is TGTGCCAGTAGTCCCGAGGGGGCGCAGGACGGGGAGCTGTTTTTT. As protein: CASSPEGAQDGELFF. J is TRBJ2-2 and V is TRBV19; the match to TRBD1 covers 7 bases. The germline V gene encodes CDR1 LNHDA and CDR2 SQIVND (reference sequence). V was pared by 5 bases and J by 7 bases, with 10 bases of the junction left unmatched. CDR3 size: 15 residues.

This clone was counted only a few times. The rearrangement uses TRBV18 and TRBJ1-1, with D unclear. V lost 3 bases, J lost 1 base, and 6 bases lay in between. The germline gives CDR1 KGHSH, CDR2 LQKENI. This CDR3 is 13 amino acids long. CDR3 bases: TGTGCCAGCTCACCGGGAGCGAACACTGAAGCTTTCTTT. It specifies CASSPGANTEAFF.

The V and J genes are TRBV4-1 and TRBJ1-5, with D perhaps matching TRBD1 (5 bases). This CDR3 is built from 18 residues. The germline CDR1 and CDR2 sequences are MGHRA and YSYEKL. Between the trimmed V and J ends, which lost 0 bases and 0 bases, there was a span of 15 bases. The CDR3 sequence: CASSQDMQGGNSNQPQHF. As DNA, the CDR3 is TGCGCCAGCAGCCAAGATATGCAGGGAGGGAATAGCAATCAGCCCCAGCATTTT.

The chain recombines TRBV27 with TRBJ2-2; 7 bases fit TRBD2. Germline V gene data show CDR1 as MNHEY and CDR2 as SMNVEV (reference sequence). The CDR3 loop spans 17 amino acids. The J segment lost 4 bases and the V segment lost 2 bases, leaving 10 bases of the junction unmatched. The CDR3 DNA is TGTGCCAGCAGTTTAAGTATGCTAGCGGTTACCACCGGGGAGCTGTTTTTT. Its protein product is CASSLSMLAVTTGELFF.

The V gene is TRBV7-2, the J gene TRBJ1-5; D remains unclear. The CDR3 has 14 residues. Germline CDR1 is SGHTA and CDR2 is FQGNSA. V shed 5 bases and J shed 9 bases, with 17 bases lying between them. For the CDR3, the DNA is TGTGCCAGCAGCCCCGACCCACTGGTCCGGCCCCAGCATTTT. Amino acid sequence: CASSPDPLVRPQHF.

This sequence joins TRBV19 and TRBJ1-2; TRBD1 matches 8 bases. The CDR3 totals 15 residues. CDR1 is LNHDA, CDR2 SQIVND, per germline (reference sequence). With 3 bases clipped from V and 4 bases from J, the junction kept 7 bases outside the gene matches. The CDR3: CASSMAGGVLYGYTF. The CDR3 coding sequence is TGTGCCAGTAGTATGGCAGGGGGCGTCCTCTATGGCTACACCTTC.